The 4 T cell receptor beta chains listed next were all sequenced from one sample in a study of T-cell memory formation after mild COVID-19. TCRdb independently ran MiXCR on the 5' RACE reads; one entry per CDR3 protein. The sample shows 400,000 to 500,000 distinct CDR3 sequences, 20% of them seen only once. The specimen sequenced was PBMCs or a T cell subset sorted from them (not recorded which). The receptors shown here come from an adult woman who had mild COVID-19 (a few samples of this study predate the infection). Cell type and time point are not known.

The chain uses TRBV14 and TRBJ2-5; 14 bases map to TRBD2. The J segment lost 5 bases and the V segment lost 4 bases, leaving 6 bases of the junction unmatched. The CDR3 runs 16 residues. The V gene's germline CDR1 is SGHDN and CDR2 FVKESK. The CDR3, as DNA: TGTGCCAGCAGCCCGGGACTAGCGGGAGCGGGGGAGACCCAGTACTTC. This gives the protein CASSPGLAGAGETQYF.

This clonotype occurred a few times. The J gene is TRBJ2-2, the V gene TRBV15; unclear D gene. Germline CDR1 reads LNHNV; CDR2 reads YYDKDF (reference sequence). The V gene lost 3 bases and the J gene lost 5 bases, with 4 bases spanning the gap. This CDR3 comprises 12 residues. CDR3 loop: CATSRPTGELFF. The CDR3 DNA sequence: TGTGCCACCAGCAGGCCGACCGGGGAGCTGTTTTTT. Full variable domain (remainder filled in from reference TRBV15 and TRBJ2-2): DAMVIQNPRYQVTQFGKPVTLSCSQTLNHNVMYWYQQKSSQAPKLLFHYYDKDFNNEADTPDNFQSRRPNTSFCFLDIRSPGLGDTAMYLCATSRPTGELFFGEGSRLTVL.

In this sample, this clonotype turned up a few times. CDR3 residues: CSVGDLWGGTEAFF. For the CDR3, the DNA is TGCAGCGTTGGGGATTTGTGGGGGGGGACTGAAGCTTTCTTT. The chain employs TRBV29-1 and TRBJ1-1, with D possibly matching TRBD1 (5 bases). The germline V and J ends were trimmed by 4 bases and 5 bases, with 17 bases remaining between them. CDR1 is SQVTM and CDR2 is ANQGSEA in the germline V gene. This CDR3 is 14 amino acids long. Full variable domain (remainder filled in from reference TRBV29-1 and TRBJ1-1): SAVISQKPSRDICQRGTSLTIQCQVDSQVTMMFWYRQQPGQSLTLIATANQGSEATYESGFVIDKFPISRPNLTFSTLTVSNMSPEDSSIYLCSVGDLWGGTEAFFGQGTRLTVV.

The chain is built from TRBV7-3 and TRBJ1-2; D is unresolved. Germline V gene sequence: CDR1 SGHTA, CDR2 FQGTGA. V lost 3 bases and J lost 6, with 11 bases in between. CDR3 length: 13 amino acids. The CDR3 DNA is TGTGCCAGCAGCTTGTTTGGGCAGGATGGCTACACCTTC. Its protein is CASSLFGQDGYTF.